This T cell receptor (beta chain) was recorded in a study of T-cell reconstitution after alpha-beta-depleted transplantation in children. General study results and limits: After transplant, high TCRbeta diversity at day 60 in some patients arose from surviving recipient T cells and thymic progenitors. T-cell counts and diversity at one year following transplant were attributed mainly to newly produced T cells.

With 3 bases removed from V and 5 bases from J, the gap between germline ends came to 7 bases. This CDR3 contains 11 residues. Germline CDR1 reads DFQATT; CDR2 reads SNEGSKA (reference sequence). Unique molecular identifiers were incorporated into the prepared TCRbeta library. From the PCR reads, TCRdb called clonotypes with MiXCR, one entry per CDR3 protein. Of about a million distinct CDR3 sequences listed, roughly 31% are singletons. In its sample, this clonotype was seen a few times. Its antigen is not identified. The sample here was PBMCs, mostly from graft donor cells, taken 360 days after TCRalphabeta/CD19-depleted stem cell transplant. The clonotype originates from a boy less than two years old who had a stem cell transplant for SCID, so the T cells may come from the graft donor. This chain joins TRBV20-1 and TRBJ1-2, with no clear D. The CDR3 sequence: CSASRFYGYTF. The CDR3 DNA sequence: TGCAGTGCTAGTCGCTTTTATGGCTACACCTTC.